This T cell receptor (beta chain) emerged from a study of T cells after posttransplantation cyclophosphamide. Study-level results: Later blood repertoires were often dominated by clones from the donor CD8+ memory compartment. TRB clonality was highly associated with recipient CMV seropositivity and reactivation. TRB overlap between skin or GI tissue T cells and blood was limited.

This clone was counted at least ten times. The antigen is undetermined. Trimming removed 0 bases from V and 1 base from J; junction bases left unmatched: 7. CDR1 and CDR2 from the germline V gene are SGHRS and YFSETQ. The CDR3 is 17 residues long. The data were produced by immunoSEQ multiplex PCR, yet TCRdb's version contains in-frame clones alone and is incomplete. The sample yields fewer than 55,000 clones, without any singletons. Sequencing was carried out using PBMCs. This chain joins TRBV5-1 and TRBJ2-5; 9 positions match TRBD2. The source is a man aged 35-49 years in good health, CMV-negative, and a related stem cell transplant donor. CDR3 loop: CASSLAGLAGVQETQYF. For the CDR3, the DNA is TGCGCCAGCAGCTTGGCCGGGTTAGCGGGAGTCCAAGAGACCCAGTACTTC.